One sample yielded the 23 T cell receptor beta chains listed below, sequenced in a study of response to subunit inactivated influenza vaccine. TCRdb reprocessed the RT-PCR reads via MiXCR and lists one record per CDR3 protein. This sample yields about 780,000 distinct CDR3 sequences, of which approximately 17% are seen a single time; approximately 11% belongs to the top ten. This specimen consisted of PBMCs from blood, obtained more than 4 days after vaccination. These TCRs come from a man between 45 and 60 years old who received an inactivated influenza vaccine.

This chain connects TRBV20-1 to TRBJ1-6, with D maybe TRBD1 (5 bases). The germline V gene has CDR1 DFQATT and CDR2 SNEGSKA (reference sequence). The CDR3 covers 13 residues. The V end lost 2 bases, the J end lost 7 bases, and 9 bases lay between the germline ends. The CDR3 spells CSARTSGNSPLHF. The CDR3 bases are TGCAGTGCTAGAACTTCAGGGAATTCACCCCTCCACTTT.

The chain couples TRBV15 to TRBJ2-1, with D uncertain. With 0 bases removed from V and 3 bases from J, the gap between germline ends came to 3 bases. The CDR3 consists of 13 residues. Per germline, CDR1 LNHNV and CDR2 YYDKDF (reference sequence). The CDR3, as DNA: TGTGCCACCAGCAGAGATGGCTACAATGAGCAGTTCTTC. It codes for CATSRDGYNEQFF.

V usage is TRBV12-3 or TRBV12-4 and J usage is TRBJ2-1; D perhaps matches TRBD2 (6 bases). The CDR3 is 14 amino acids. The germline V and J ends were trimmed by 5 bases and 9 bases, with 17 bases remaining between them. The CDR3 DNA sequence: TGTGCCAGCAGTCAACGGGCCCAGCGGGCTGAGCAGTTCTTC. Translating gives CASSQRAQRAEQFF.

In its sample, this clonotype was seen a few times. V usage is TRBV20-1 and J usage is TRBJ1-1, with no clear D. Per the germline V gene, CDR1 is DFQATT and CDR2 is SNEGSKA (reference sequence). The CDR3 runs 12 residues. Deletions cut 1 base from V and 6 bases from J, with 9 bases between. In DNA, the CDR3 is TGCAGTGCTAGAGCCCGCCGCCCTGAAGCTTTCTTT. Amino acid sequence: CSARARRPEAFF.

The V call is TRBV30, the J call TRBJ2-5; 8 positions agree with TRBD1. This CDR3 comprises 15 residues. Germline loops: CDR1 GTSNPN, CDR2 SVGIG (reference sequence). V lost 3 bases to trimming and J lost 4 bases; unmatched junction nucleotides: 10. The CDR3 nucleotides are TGTGCCTGGAGCCTGACAGGGGCCAGAGGAGAGACCCAGTACTTC. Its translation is CAWSLTGARGETQYF.

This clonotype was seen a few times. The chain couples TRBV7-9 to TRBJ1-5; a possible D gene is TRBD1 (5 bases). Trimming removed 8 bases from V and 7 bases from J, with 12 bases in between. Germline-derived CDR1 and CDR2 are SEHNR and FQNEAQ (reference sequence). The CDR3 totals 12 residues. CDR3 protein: CASSGPGQPQHF. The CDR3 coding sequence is TGTGCCAGCTCAGGGCCCGGGCAGCCCCAGCATTTT. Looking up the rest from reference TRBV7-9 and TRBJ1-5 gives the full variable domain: DTGVSQNPRHKITKRGQNVTFRCDPISEHNRLYWYRQTLGQGPEFLTYFQNEAQLEKSRLLSDRFSAERPKGSFSTLEIQRTEQGDSAMYLCASSGPGQPQHFGDGTRLSIL.

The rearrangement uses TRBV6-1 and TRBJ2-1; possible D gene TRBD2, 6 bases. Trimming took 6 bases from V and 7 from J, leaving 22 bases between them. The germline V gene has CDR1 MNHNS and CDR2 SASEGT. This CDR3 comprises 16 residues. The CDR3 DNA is TGTGCCAGCAGCCAGCCTAGCGCCCGTACGGTGAATGAGCAGTTCTTC. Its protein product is CASSQPSARTVNEQFF.

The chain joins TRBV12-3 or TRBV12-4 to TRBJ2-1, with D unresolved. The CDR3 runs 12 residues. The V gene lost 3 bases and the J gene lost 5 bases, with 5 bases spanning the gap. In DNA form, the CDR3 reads TGTGCCAGCAGTTTCCCACACAATGAGCAGTTCTTC. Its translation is CASSFPHNEQFF.

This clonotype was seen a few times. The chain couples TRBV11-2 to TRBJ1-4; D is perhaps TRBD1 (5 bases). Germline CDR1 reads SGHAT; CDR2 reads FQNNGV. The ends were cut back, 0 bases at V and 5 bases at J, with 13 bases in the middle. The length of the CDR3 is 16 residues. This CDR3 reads CASSLDERQPNEKLFF. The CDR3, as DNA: TGTGCCAGCAGCTTAGACGAAAGACAGCCCAATGAAAAACTGTTTTTT.

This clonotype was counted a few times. CDR3 sequence: CASLKLGGVETQYF. In DNA form, the CDR3 reads TGTGCCAGCCTTAAGCTGGGGGGAGTGGAGACCCAGTACTTC. The genes are TRBV5-6 and TRBJ2-5; tentatively, D is TRBD2 (6 bases). The CDR3 is 14 residues long. Germline CDR1 reads SGHDT; CDR2 reads YYEEEE. Trimming removed 7 bases at V and 5 bases at J, with 18 bases between.

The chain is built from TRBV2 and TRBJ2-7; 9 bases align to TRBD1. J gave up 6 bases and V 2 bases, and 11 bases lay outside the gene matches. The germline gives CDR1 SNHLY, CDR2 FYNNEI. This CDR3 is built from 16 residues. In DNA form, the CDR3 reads TGTGCCAGCAGTGAACTTGGGGGACAGGGTGTAAGCGAGCAGTACTTC. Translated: CASSELGGQGVSEQYF.

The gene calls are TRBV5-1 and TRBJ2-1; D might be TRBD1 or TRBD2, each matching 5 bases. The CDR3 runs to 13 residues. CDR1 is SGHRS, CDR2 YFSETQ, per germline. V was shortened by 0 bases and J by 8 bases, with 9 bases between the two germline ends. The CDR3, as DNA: TGCGCCAGCAGCTTGGGTCGGGGCTATGAGCAGTTCTTC. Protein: CASSLGRGYEQFF.

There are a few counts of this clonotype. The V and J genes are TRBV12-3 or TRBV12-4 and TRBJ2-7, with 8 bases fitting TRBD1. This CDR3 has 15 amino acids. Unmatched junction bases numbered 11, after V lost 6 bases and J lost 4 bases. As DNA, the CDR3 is TGTGCCAGCAGCAAACGGACAGGGCGGGCGTACGAGCAGTACTTC. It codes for CASSKRTGRAYEQYF.

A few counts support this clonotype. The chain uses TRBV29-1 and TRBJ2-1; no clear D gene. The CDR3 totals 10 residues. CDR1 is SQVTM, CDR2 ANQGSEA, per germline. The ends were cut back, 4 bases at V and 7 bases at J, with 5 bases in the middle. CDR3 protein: CSVVTNEQFF. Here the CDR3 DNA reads TGCAGCGTTGTAACTAATGAGCAGTTCTTC.

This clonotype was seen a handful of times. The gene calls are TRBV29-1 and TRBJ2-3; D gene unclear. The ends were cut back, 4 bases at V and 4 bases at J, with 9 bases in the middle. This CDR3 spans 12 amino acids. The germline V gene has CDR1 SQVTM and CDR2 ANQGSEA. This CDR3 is CSVVQSSDTQYF. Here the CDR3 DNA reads TGCAGCGTTGTTCAGTCGTCAGATACGCAGTATTTT.

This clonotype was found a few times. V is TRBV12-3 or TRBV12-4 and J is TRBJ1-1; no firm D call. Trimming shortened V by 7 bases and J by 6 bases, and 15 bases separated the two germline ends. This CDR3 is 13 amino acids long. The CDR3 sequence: CASNSIGPSEAFF. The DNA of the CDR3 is TGTGCCAGCAATTCGATTGGGCCGTCTGAAGCTTTCTTT.

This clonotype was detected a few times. The CDR3 coding sequence is TGCGCCAGCAGCTCCTGGGGACAGGCGTCCTACGAGCAGTACTTC. This encodes CASSSWGQASYEQYF. The chain employs TRBV5-1 and TRBJ2-7, with TRBD1 identical over 8 bases. CDR3 length: 15 amino acids. V was pared by 3 bases and J by 1 base, with 6 bases of the junction left unmatched. Germline loops: CDR1 SGHRS, CDR2 YFSETQ.

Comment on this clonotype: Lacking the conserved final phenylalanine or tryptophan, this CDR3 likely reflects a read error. The CDR3: CASSPDRVYEQYY. CDR3 sequence (DNA): TGTGCCAGCAGCCCGGACAGGGTCTACGAGCAGTACTAC. V and J are TRBV6-1 and TRBJ2-7, with TRBD1 matching 8 bases. Germline V gene lookup returns CDR1 MNHNS and CDR2 SASEGT. The ends lost 6 bases at V and 3 bases at J; junction bases unmatched: 4. CDR3 length: 13 residues.

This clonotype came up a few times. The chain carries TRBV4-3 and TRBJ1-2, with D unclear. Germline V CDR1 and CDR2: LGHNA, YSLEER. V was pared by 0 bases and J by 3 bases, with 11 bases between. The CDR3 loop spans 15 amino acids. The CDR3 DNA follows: TGCGCCAGCAGCCAAGATTCACGGGGTCACTATGGCTACACCTTC. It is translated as CASSQDSRGHYGYTF.

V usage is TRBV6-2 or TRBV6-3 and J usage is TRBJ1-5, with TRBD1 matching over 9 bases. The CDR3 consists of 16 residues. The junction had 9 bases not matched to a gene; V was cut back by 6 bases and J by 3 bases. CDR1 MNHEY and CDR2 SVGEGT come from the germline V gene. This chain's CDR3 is CASSPTRTGVNQPQHF. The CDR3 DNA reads TGTGCCAGCAGCCCGACCCGGACAGGGGTCAATCAGCCCCAGCATTTT.

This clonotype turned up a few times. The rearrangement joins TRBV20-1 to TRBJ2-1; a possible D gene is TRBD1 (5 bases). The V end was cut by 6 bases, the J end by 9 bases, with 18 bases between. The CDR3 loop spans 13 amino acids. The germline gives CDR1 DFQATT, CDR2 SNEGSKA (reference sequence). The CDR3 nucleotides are TGCAGTGCCATCATTGTGGGGCCCGGTGAGCAGTTCTTC. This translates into CSAIIVGPGEQFF.

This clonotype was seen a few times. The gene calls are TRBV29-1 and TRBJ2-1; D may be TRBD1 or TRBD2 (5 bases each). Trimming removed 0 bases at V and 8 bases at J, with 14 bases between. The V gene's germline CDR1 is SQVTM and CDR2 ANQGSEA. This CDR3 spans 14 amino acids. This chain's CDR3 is CSVEEGLASDEQFF. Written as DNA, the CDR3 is TGCAGCGTTGAAGAGGGGCTAGCTTCCGATGAGCAGTTCTTC.

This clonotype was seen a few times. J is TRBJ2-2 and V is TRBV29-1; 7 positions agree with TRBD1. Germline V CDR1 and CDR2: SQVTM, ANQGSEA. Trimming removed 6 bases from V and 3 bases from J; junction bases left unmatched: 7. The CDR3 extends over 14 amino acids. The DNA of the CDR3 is TGCAGCGTGGGCCCCGGGACAGACACCGGGGAGCTGTTTTTT. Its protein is CSVGPGTDTGELFF.